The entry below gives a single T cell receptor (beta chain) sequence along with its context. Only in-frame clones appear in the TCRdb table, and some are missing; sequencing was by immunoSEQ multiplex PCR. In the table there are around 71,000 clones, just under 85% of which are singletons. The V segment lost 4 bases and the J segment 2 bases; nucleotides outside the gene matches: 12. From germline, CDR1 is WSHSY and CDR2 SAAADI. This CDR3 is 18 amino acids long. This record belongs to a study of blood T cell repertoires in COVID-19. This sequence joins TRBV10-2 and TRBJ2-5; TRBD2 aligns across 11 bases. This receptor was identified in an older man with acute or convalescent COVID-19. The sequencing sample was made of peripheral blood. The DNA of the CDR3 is TGCGCCAGCAGTGGGGGCCCTAAACTAGCGGGAGATCAAGAGACCCAGTACTTC. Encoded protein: CASSGGPKLAGDQETQYF.